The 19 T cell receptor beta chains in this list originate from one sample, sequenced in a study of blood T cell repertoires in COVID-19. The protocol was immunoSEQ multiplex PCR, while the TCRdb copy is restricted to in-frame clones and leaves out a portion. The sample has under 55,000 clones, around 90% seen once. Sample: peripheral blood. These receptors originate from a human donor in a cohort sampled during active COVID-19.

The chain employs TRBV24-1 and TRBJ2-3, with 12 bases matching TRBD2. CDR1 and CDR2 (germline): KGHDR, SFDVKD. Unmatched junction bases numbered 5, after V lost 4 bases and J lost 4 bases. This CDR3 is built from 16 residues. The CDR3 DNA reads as TGTGCCACCAGTGACCCGCTAGCGGGAGGGCCAGATACGCAGTATTTT. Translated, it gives CATSDPLAGGPDTQYF.

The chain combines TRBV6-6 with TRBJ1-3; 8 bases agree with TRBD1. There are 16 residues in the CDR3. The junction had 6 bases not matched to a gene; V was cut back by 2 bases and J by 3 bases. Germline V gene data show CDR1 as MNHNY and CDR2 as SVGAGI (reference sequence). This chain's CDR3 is CASSYRQGAIGNTIYF. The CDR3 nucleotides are TGTGCCAGCAGTTACCGGCAGGGGGCGATTGGAAACACCATATATTTT.

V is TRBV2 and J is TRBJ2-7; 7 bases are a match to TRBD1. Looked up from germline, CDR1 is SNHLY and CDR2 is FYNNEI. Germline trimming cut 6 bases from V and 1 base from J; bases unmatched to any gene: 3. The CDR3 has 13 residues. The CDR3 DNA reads TGTGCCAGCAGCGCGGACAGGTCCTACGAGCAGTACGTC. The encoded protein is CASSADRSYEQYV.

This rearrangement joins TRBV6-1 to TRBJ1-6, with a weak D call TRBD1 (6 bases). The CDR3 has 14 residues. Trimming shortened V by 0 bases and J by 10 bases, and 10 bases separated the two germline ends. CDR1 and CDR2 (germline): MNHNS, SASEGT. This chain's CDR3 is CASSEAAGESPLHF. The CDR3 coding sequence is TGTGCCAGCAGTGAAGCTGCAGGGGAATCACCCCTCCACTTT.

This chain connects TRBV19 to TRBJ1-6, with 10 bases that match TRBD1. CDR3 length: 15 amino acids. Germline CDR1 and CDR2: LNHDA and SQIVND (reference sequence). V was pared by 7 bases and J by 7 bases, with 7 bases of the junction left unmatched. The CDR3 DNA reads TGTGCCAGTACCGACAGGGGGCGATCGAATTCACCCCTCCACTTT. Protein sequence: CASTDRGRSNSPLHF.

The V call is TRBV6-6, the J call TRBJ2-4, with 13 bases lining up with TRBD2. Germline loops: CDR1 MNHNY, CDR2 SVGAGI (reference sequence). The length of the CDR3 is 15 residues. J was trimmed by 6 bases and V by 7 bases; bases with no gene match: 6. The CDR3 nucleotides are TGTGCCAGCACCCAACTAGCGGGAGGGTTAAACATTCAGTACTTC. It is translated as CASTQLAGGLNIQYF.

The CDR3 region has the DNA TGTGCCAGCAGCTTAGATCGGGGGGCAATTCGTGGAAACACCATATATTTT. Amino acids: CASSLDRGAIRGNTIYF. The chain links TRBV11-3 to TRBJ1-3; perhaps TRBD1 as D (6 bases). The length of the CDR3 is 17 residues. With 0 bases removed from V and 3 bases from J, the gap between germline ends came to 15 bases. CDR1 and CDR2 (germline): SGHNT, YENEEA.

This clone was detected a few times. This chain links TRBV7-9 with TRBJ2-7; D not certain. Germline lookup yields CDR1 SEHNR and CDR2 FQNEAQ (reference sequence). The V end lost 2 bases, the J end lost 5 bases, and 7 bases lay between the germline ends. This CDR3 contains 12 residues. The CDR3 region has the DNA TGTGCCAGCAGCTTAATTGGCCACGAGCAGTACTTC. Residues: CASSLIGHEQYF.

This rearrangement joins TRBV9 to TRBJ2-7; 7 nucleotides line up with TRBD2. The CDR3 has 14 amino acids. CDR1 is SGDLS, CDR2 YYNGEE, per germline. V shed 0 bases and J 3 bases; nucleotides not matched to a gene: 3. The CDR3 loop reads CASSVVPGGYEQYF. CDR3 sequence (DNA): TGTGCCAGCAGCGTAGTCCCGGGAGGCTACGAGCAGTACTTC.

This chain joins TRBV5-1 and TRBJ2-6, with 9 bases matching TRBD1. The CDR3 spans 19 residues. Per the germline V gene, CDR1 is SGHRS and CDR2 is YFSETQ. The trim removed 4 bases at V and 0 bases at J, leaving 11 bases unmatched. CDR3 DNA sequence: TGCGCCAGCAGCCCGGGACAGGGATTCTATAGCTCTGGGGCCAACGTCCTGACTTTC. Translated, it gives CASSPGQGFYSSGANVLTF.

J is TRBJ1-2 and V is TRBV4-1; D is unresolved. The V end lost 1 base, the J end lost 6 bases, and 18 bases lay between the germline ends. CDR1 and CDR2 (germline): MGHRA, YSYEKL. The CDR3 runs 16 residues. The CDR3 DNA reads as TGCGCCAGCAGCCAAGTAAGCCGGAGGGTATCGGATGGCTACACCTTC. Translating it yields CASSQVSRRVSDGYTF.

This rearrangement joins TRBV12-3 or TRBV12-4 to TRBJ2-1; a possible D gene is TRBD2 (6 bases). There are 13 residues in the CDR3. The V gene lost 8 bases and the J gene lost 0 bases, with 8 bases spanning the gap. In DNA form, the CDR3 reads TGTGCCAGCGCCGGGGGCTCCTACAATGAGCAGTTCTTC. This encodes CASAGGSYNEQFF.

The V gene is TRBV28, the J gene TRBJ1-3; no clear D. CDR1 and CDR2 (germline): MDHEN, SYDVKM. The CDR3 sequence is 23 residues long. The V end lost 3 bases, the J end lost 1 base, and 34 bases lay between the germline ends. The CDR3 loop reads CASSFRPGSPPSRFFLSGNTIYF. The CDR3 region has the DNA TGTGCCAGCAGTTTTAGGCCCGGTTCCCCCCCGTCTAGGTTCTTCTTGTCTGGAAACACCATATATTTT. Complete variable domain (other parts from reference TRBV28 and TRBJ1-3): DVKVTQSSRYLVKRTGEKVFLECVQDMDHENMFWYRQDPGLGLRLIYFSYDVKMKEKGDIPEGYSVSREKKERFSLILESASTNQTSMYLCASSFRPGSPPSRFFLSGNTIYFGEGSWLTVV.

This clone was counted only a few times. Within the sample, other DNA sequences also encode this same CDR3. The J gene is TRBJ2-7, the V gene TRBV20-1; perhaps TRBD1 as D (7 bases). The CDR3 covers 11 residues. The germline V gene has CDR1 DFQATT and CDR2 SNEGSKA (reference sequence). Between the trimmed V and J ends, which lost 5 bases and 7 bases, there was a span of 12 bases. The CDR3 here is CSAGSGGEQYV. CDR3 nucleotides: TGCAGTGCTGGTTCAGGGGGGGAGCAGTACGTC.

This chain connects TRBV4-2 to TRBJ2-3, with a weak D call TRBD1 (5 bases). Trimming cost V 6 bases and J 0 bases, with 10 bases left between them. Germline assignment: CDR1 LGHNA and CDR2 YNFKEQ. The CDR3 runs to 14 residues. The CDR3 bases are TGTGCCAGCAGAGGGGAAACTAGCACAGATACGCAGTATTTT. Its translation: CASRGETSTDTQYF.

Here the CDR3 reads CASTLVGQGPYNTQYF. In nucleotides, the CDR3 is TGTGCCAGCACCCTCGTGGGACAGGGGCCTTATAATACGCAGTATTTT. This sequence joins TRBV2 and TRBJ2-3; 10 bases line up with TRBD1. Trimming took 7 bases from V and 7 from J; bases not matched to a gene: 14. Germline values: CDR1 SNHLY, CDR2 FYNNEI. There are 16 residues in the CDR3.

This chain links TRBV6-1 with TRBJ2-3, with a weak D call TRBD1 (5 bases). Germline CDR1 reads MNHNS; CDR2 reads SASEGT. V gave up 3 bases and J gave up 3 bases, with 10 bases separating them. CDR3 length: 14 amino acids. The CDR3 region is CASSDAQGTDTQYF. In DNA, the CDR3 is TGTGCCAGCAGTGACGCCCAGGGAACAGATACGCAGTATTTT.

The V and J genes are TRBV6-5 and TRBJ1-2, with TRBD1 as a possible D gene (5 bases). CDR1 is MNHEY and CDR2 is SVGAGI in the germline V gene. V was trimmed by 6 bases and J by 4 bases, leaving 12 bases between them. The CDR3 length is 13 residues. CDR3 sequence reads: CASRYMQGYGYTF. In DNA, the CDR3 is TGTGCCAGCAGATACATGCAGGGCTATGGCTACACCTTC.

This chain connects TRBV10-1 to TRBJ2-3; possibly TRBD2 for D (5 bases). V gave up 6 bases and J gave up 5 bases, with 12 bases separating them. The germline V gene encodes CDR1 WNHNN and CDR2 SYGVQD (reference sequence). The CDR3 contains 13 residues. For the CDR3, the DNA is TGCGCCAGCAGCCCGCTGGCGGGAGATACGCAGTATTTT. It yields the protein CASSPLAGDTQYF.